This T cell receptor (beta chain) comes out of a study of cytomegalovirus exposure and HLA in healthy donors (dated by TCRdb to 2015 to 2018). About the investigation overall: According to an earlier analysis of a few hundred of the donors, about 180 million T cells yielded over 100 million unique TCR beta sequences and about 300 Gb of sequence data. An early release that covered approximately 600 HLA-typed donors contained approximately 320 gigabases of sequencing data and 70 million to 100 million unique TCR sequences. Of the 398 genotyped donors, 65% to 90% fell in the genetic ancestry cluster associated with self-reported Caucasian donors. The study aimed to test whether cataloging public T cell receptors could reveal signatures of past pathogen exposure. Using immunosequencing, the study profiled T cell repertoires from 640 or so subjects and related those repertoires to cytomegalovirus serostatus. Besides the first cohort of around 670 subjects, a separate validation cohort made up of 120 different subjects was used. The study combined high-throughput TCR immunosequencing, statistical association of individual TCRs with disease status, and machine learning to predict cytomegalovirus infection status. A later analysis re-analyzed previously published TCR beta repertoires from about 730 donors and added high-resolution HLA genotyping to study TCR occurrence patterns. In the later analysis, no new phenotypic data were used to find candidate immune exposures; instead, reliance was placed on TCR beta sequences and their occurrence across donors. To decide whether each TCR beta V gene segment behaved as functional or pseudogenic, an earlier analysis of several hundred of the donors relied on high-throughput TCR beta sequencing. Alongside the repertoire data, information on donor age, sex, ethnicity and CMV serostatus was compiled. A later genetic analysis used genome-wide SNP genotypes for about 55% of the 666 donors, treating that subset as a discovery cohort. Every repertoire in the discovery cohort had been generated on one and the same sequencing platform. HLA typing included class I and class II loci at four-digit resolution. Typing coverage varied by locus: roughly 629-630 donors for A, B, C, DRB1 and DQB1; approximately 520 for DQA1; about 590 for DPA1; roughly 450 for DPB1. Because of strong linkage in the cohort, a handful of DR-DQ haplotypes were treated as single units for association and clustering. On average, 235,054 unique TCR beta nucleotide sequences were sequenced per donor among some 430 genotyped donors of the cohort, with 15% to 20% of those sequences being non-productive.

A remark on this clone: Its antigen specificity is not known. Base qualities were left out, and no much larger clone turns up one base away.

The cohort was made up of 666 healthy bone marrow donors. All cohort members were sampled while nominally healthy, although unrecorded immune exposures were likely present. The donor was CMV seronegative and was included in the group of several hundred seronegative cohort members. Every donor gave a peripheral blood sample, and the peripheral blood mononuclear cells from that sample were used for TCR beta sequencing. The Qiagen DNeasy Blood Extraction Kit was used to extract genomic DNA from the blood cell samples. What the study reported, not specific to this receptor: In an earlier analysis of about 600 of the donors, most TCR beta V segments appeared in productive rearrangements about 87% or about 30% of the time, broadly matching IMGT annotations. A later genetic analysis associated a missense DCLRE1C variant with V-gene and J-gene trimming of TCR beta chains, and an independent cohort replicated the association. In a later genetic analysis, fewer N-insertions in productive TCRs were reported among donors in an Asian-associated ancestry cluster than the approximately 670-donor mean. Linkage disequilibrium might explain the correlated functional status among segregating V segments, but an unknown experimental factor could not be ruled out. In a later analysis, the rate of TCR association differed among HLA loci, with DRB1 alleles having the most associated TCRs and HLA-C alleles having the fewest. A group of highly shared sequence variants was considered likely to be a technical artifact of the sequencing pipeline. Assigning TCR associations to individual alleles was difficult when HLA alleles, especially DR and DQ, strongly co-occurred. CMV serostatus was the only immune exposure information available for the cohort. In vitro tests confirmed that three of the cytomegalovirus-associated TCR beta chains recognize cytomegalovirus antigens. A later analysis found that most CMV-associated TCR beta chains appeared HLA-restricted, with HLA associations seemingly driven largely by CMV exposure. A later analysis reported that several top co-occurrence clusters appeared linked to parvovirus B19, influenza, CMV and Epstein-Barr virus. In this cohort, only TCR beta chains were sequenced, and detectable features were limited by the absence of alpha or paired-chain data. Most TCR sequences were seen in very few donors, while some public TCRs were found in many individuals. In a later analysis, HLA-associated TCR beta chains showed more clonal expansion and lower generation probabilities than non-associated chains that were equally common. A total of 150 to 200 TCR beta chains were listed by the study as associated with cytomegalovirus. In a later analysis, some 17,000 TCR beta sequences were associated with specific HLA alleles at a false discovery rate of 0.05. HLA typing was unavailable for some donors at each locus, so association tests used only the typed subset. Sequencing depth was assumed to be roughly uniform across donors in the presence/absence analyses, though that assumption may not hold. The classifier was reported to diagnose cytomegalovirus status with high specificity and sensitivity in both the original cohort and the validation cohort. A further reported finding was that TCR beta sequences accurately predicted the HLA-A and HLA-B alleles for most subjects in the first cohort. The authors suggested that the approach could potentially be generalized to other disease states and immunological phenotypes. Because counts were too low, seventeen rarely observed V segments, including chromosome 9 orphons, were left out of the earlier analysis of approximately 580 of the donors.

Libraries were prepared through the immunoSEQ multiplex PCR assay. The multiplex PCR relied on a mix of 60 forward primers for TCR Vbeta segments and 13 reverse primers for TCR Jbeta segments. A multiplex PCR assay on genomic DNA amplified the CDR3 region of rearranged TCR beta genes. Amplified TCR beta libraries were sequenced as 87-base-pair reads on the Illumina HiSeq System. The paper's processing steps were these. Across the roughly 700 repertoires, a later analysis counted 80 million or so unique TCR beta chains, 9.5 million to 13 million of which were shared by at least two donors. A nearest-neighbor algorithm error-corrected the raw reads and collapsed the reads into unique sequences, merging closely related sequences to remove PCR and sequencing errors. To assign V, D and J gene segments, CDR3 sequences were aligned to IMGT reference sequences. Each retained sequence needed at least a six-nucleotide match to both a V gene segment and a J gene segment. A rearrangement was called productive if the CDR3 had no stop codons and remained in frame with V and J, and every other rearrangement was called non-productive. Following IMGT convention, CDR3 was defined as the stretch from the second conserved V-encoded cysteine to the conserved J-encoded phenylalanine. Sequences without an unambiguous match to a single V gene segment were excluded from the earlier analysis of about 640 of the donors. In an earlier analysis of approximately 560 of the donors, a V segment was called functional when productive rearrangements were above 56.7%, and segregating when the standard deviation between donors exceeded 5%. To diagnose cytomegalovirus status from the catalog of TCR beta chain sequences, a statistical classification framework was built. V and J gene assignment, in a later analysis, came from comparing TCR nucleotide sequences with IMGT/GENE-DB human TR gene sequences. In a later analysis, CDR3 sequences and most-parsimonious VDJ recombination scenarios were assigned using the TCRdist pipeline. A later analysis defined each TCR beta chain by its CDR3 amino acid sequence plus V-gene family, and excluded reads lacking a unique V-gene family. As a way to deal with suspected cross-contamination and a sequencing artifact, a later analysis dropped hundreds of nucleotide sequences that were highly shared and had low generation probability. A later analysis calculated a clonal expansion index for each public chain from normalized within-repertoire ranks of inferred template counts. Generation probabilities in a later analysis came from a VDJ recombination model fitted to out-of-frame rearrangements, and those results were checked against IGoR. A later analysis scored TCR-TCR, TCR-HLA and TCR-CMV co-occurrence with hypergeometric tests, applying a repertoire-size bias correction to TCR pairs. A later analysis estimated false discovery rates by permuting HLA or CMV assignments 20 times. In a later analysis, co-occurring TCRs were grouped using DBSCAN, and TCRdist sequence similarity was added for clustering within HLA-allele-positive subsets. Repertoires with fewer than 30,000 or more than 120,000 public chains, plus five repertoires with anomalous nucleotide sharing, were excluded from co-occurrence clustering. The clones in this table, taken by TCRdb from immuneACCESS, are in-frame only. Not every clone is retained; where verified, under half of the shortfall comes from an unresolved V gene, and the cause of the rest is unknown. The V and J calls and clone size come from that table; D and trimming were worked out from the DNA. For this sample there are more than 75,000 clones; roughly 85% appear just once. The ten top clones hold about 2.3% of the sample.

Sequencing used PBMCs. The receptor comes from a man in his thirties or forties in good health and CMV-seronegative.

The DNA reads TGTGCCAGCAGCCCGGGGGGGGGAGAGACCCAGTACTTC. This encodes CASSPGGGETQYF. Recombination connected TRBV11-3 to TRBJ2-5; TRBD2 aligns with 8 central bases. Clipping removes 5 bases from V and 4 bases from J, with 3 as the unmatched junction base count. Including the terminal cysteine and phenylalanine, the CDR3 comprises 13 residues. The CDR3 DNA has 39 bases and is translated from base 1. The germline V gene yields SGHNT for CDR1 and YENEEA for CDR2.